This T cell receptor beta chain derives from a study of blood T cell repertoires in COVID-19. For the study at large: Acute-phase and convalescent COVID-19 samples originated in the United States, Italy and Spain. In each case, the material was cDNA or gDNA derived from T cells, B-cell-depleted T cells, or PBMCs.

The repertoire was sequenced with immunoSEQ multiplex PCR; TCRdb's copy has only in-frame clones and lacks some. The table lists over 250,000 clones, about 68% of them singletons, with around 3.2% in the top ten. CDR1 and CDR2 (germline): LGHDT, YNNKEL (reference sequence). V lost 0 bases to trimming and J lost 5 bases; unmatched junction nucleotides: 1. This CDR3 has 14 residues. The TCR originated in an elderly woman with acute or convalescent COVID-19. The gene calls are TRBV3-1 (or the pseudogene TRBV3-2) and TRBJ1-2; 9 bases fit TRBD1. Sequencing was carried out using peripheral blood. This CDR3 is CASSQEQGAYGYTF. For the CDR3, the DNA is TGTGCCAGCAGCCAAGAACAGGGGGCGTATGGCTACACCTTC.